The clone carrying this TCR beta chain appeared a single time. These data come from a study of blood T cell repertoires in COVID-19. About the study: Samples taken during acute and convalescent COVID-19 were collected in the United States, Italy and Spain.

Authors' methods: Amplification from reference gene primers served as the basis for estimated nucleated cell counts. Assay used: immunoSEQ multiplex PCR; TCRdb lists only in-frame clones, some missing. Clone size and the V and J calls come from that table; the DNA yielded D and trimming. Of roughly 120,000 clones detected, over 75% appear once; the ten largest clones hold 7.5% to 9.5%. The sequence came from a woman in her 70s who had recovered from COVID-19. Material: peripheral blood.

CDR3 sequence: CATSRLRQETQYF. DNA of the CDR3: TGTGCCACTTCACGACTACGCCAAGAGACCCAGTACTTC. The V and J genes are TRBV2 and TRBJ2-5; maybe TRBD2 (5 bases). This CDR3 is built from 13 residues. CDR1 SNHLY and CDR2 FYNNEI come from the germline V gene. Trimming removed 10 bases from V and 1 base from J, with 13 bases in between.